This T cell receptor (beta chain) is drawn from a study of identifying expanded T cells in peripheral blood. In the case of this clone: Its antigen is undetermined.

The assay was immunoSEQ multiplex PCR, and TCRdb's table has in-frame clones only and misses some. The repertoire includes more than 95,000 clones, 75% to 90% of them detected once, and 3.3% sits in the top ten. Germline assignment: CDR1 MDHEN and CDR2 SYDVKM. Trimming took off 5 bases at V and 1 base at J, with 19 bases between the two ends. CDR3 length: 17 residues. Healthy donors had no documented immune events, such as infections, while sampled. General observations from the study: Across healthy donors, higher total template counts meant significantly greater roughly two-week count variance. About 1.2 clones differed between technical replicates, versus approximately 17 and 20 over time.

The sample comprised blood. The chain combines TRBV28 with TRBJ2-3; D is possibly TRBD2 (6 bases). The TCR was taken from a person aged 18-70 years in good health. CDR3 nucleotides: TGTGCCAGCAGTCTTTTTTTGGGGGAGGAGGGCACAGATACGCAGTATTTT. Its translation: CASSLFLGEEGTDTQYF.